This T cell receptor beta chain appears in the sequencing data of a study of neoadjuvant nivolumab and ipilimumab in lung cancer. Comments on this clone: The antigen is not known. At one end the junction does not follow the germline gene, possibly because of a read error.

Study results and caveats: Resected-tumor TCR richness correlated positively with pretherapy blood richness.

Sequenced by immunoSEQ multiplex PCR; TCRdb stores in-frame clones only, minus some. This repertoire shows 8,800 or so clones, approximately 80% found once; its top ten account for about 3.2%. Germline values: CDR1 LNHDA, CDR2 SQIVND (reference sequence). The CDR3 consists of 13 residues. The sequence was obtained from an adult with non-small cell lung cancer. The material sequenced was tumor tissue, taken after neoadjuvant nivolumab, alone or with ipilimumab, at or shortly before surgery. The J gene is TRBJ2-5, the V gene TRBV19, with 7 nucleotides matching TRBD1. The CDR3 spells CASSSTNQGQKNF. The DNA of the CDR3 is TGTGCCAGTAGCTCCACGAATCAGGGACAGAAAAACTTC.